This TCR beta chain is drawn from a study of control samples from healthy donors and cancer patients. Sequencing used immunoSEQ multiplex PCR; TCRdb keeps in-frame clones, though not all of them. Of about 130,000 clones listed, about 90% are singletons. The CDR3 runs to 15 residues. V shed 3 bases and J 8 bases; nucleotides not matched to a gene: 9. The germline gives CDR1 SEHNR, CDR2 FQNEAQ (reference sequence). The rearrangement uses TRBV7-9 and TRBJ2-1; 8 positions match TRBD2. The source of this sequence is a woman aged 45-65 years in good health. The specimen sequenced was blood. The chain's CDR3 is CASSFFAGGRDEQFF. The DNA for the CDR3 is TGTGCCAGCAGCTTCTTTGCGGGAGGTCGCGATGAGCAGTTCTTC.